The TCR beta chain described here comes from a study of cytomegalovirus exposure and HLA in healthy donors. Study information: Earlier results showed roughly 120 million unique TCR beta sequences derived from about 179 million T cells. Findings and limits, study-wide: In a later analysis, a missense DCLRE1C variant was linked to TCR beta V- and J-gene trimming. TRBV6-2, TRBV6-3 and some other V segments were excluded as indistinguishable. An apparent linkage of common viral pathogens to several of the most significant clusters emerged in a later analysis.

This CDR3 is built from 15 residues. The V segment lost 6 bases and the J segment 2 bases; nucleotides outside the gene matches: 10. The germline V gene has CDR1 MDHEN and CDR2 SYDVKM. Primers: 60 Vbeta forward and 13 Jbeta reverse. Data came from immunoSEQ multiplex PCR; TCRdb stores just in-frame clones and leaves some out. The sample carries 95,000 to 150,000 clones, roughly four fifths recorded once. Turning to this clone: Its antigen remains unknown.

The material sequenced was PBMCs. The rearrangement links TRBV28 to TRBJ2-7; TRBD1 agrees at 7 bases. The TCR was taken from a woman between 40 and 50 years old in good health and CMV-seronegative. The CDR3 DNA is TGTGCCAGCAGCCCGAGGGGGACAGCTCCCTACGAGCAGTACTTC. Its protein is CASSPRGTAPYEQYF.